This T cell receptor beta chain was recorded in a study of beta chain features in type 1 diabetes. Study-wide points: In all four CD4+ subsets, TCRB CDR3 length was significantly, moderately reduced in type 1 diabetes.

The CDR3 totals 15 residues. V lost 1 base and J 3 bases, leaving 16 bases between the germline ends. The germline gives CDR1 SQVTM, CDR2 ANQGSEA. The authors reverse transcribed all of the isolated RNA, so sequencing captured expressed TCRB transcripts. Profiled with immunoSEQ multiplex PCR; TCRdb holds only in-frame clones, not every one. Of a few hundred thousand clones listed, 15% are singletons. In regard to this clone: Its antigen is unknown.

Input material: naive CD4+ T cells from blood. The TCR originated in a young man with type 1 diabetes. This chain connects TRBV29-1 to TRBJ2-7; possible D gene TRBD2, 5 bases. The CDR3 here is CSVEGWLALIYEQYF. The CDR3, as DNA: TGCAGCGTTGAAGGGTGGCTAGCCTTAATCTACGAGCAGTACTTC.